This TCR beta chain was profiled in a study of cytomegalovirus exposure and HLA in healthy donors. The PCR ran on 60 Vbeta and 13 Jbeta primers. Sequencing was performed with immunoSEQ multiplex PCR; in TCRdb, only in-frame clones are kept and a portion is missing. The ten most abundant clones cover less than 2% of a sample with around 71,000 clones. Study-level points and caveats: Using the classifier, cytomegalovirus status was reportedly diagnosed with high specificity and sensitivity. Most TCR sequences proved rare, with some public TCRs found in many donors.

As for this clone: Its antigen is as yet unknown.

The ends lost 1 base at V and 5 bases at J; junction bases unmatched: 2. CDR1 and CDR2 from the germline V gene are SGDLS and YYNGEE. The CDR3 totals 13 residues. Donors had nominal health at sampling but likely had unrecorded immune exposures. This receptor was identified in a woman aged 30 to 39 in good health and CMV-seronegative. The material sequenced was PBMCs. J is TRBJ2-5 and V is TRBV9, with 7 bases fitting TRBD1. DNA of the CDR3: TGTGCCAGCAGCGTAACAGGGGAGGAGACCCAGTACTTC. This sequence encodes CASSVTGEETQYF. Together with reference TRBV9 and TRBJ2-5, the CDR3 gives the full variable domain: DSGVTQTPKHLITATGQRVTLRCSPRSGDLSVYWYQQSLDQGLQFLIQYYNGEERAKGNILERFSAQQFPDLHSELNLSSLELGDSALYFCASSVTGEETQYFGPGTRLLVL.